The following is a TCR beta chain sequence with its context. Produced via immunoSEQ multiplex PCR; TCRdb's table is partial and in-frame only. The table shows about 81,000 clones, with more than 80% occurring only once. Specified time point: pretreatment peripheral blood. Patients' urothelial carcinoma was locally advanced or metastatic. The sample belongs to a study of PD-L1 blockade in urothelial cancer. Sequencing used PBMCs, obtained around atezolizumab (anti-PD-L1) treatment. This TCR was recovered from a woman aged 80 or over with urothelial cancer.

The CDR3 nucleotides read TGTGCCAGCAGGGCCCCTGCTGGCGGGAGGGCCAACACAGATACGCAGTATTTT. The encoded protein is CASRAPAGGRANTDTQYF. The chain combines TRBV2 with TRBJ2-3; 9 positions agree with TRBD2. This CDR3 region has 18 residues. V lost 6 bases to trimming and J lost 2 bases; unmatched junction nucleotides: 15. The germline V gene encodes CDR1 SNHLY and CDR2 FYNNEI.